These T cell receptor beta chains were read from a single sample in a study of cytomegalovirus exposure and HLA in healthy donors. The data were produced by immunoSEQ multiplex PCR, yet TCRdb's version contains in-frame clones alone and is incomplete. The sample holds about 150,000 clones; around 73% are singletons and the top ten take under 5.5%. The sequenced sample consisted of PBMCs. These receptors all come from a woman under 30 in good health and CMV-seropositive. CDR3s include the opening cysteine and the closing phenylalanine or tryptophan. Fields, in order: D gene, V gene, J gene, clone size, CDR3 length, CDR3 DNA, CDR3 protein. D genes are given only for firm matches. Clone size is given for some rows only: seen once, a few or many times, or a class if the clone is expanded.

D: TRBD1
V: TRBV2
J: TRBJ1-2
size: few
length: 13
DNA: TGTGCCAGCAGTGACACAGGGGTGGGGGGCTACACCTTC
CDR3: CASSDTGVGGYTF

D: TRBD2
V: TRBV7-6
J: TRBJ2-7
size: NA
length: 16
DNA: TGTGCCAGCAGAGTCAGGACTAGCGGGGAAGGGGGCGAGCAGTACTTC
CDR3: CASRVRTSGEGGEQYF

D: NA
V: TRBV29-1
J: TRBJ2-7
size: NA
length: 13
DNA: TGCAGCGTTGAAACGGGGATCCCCTACGAGCAGTACTTC
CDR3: CSVETGIPYEQYF

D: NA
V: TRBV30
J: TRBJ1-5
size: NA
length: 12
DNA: TGTGCCTGCCACGGGGGAGGACAGCCCCAGCATTTT
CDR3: CACHGGGQPQHF

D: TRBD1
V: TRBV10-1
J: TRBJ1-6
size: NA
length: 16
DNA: TGCGCCAGCATTTGGGGACAGCCCACTTATAATTCACCCCTCCACTTT
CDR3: CASIWGQPTYNSPLHF

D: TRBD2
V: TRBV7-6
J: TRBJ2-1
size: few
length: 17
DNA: TGTGCCAGCAGCCGCCAACCCTCGACTAGCGGTAACAATGAGCAGTTCTTC
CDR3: CASSRQPSTSGNNEQFF

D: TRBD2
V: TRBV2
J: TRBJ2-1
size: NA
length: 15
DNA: TGTGCCAGCAGTGAAAGGACTAGCGGCTACAATGAGCAGTTCTTC
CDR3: CASSERTSGYNEQFF

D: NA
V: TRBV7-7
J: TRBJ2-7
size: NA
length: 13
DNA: TGTGCTAGCAGCCCACAGGGGGGGGGAGAGCAGTACTTC
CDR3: CASSPQGGGEQYF

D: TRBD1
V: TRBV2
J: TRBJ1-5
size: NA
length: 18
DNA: TGTGCCAGCTGCCGGGACAGGGGGCCGCTGGGTAGCAATCAGCCCCAGCATTTT
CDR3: CASCRDRGPLGSNQPQHF

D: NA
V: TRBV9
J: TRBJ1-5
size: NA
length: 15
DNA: TGTGCCAGCAGTTCAACAGGGAATAGCAATCAGCCCCAGCATTTT
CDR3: CASSSTGNSNQPQHF

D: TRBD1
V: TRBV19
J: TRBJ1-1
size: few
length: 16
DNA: TGTGCCAGCGTGTTATCAGGGGGCCGCGGGGACACTGAAGCTTTCTTT
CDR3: CASVLSGGRGDTEAFF

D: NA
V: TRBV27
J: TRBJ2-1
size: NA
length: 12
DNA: TGTGCCAGCAAGCGGGCCAACAATGAGCAGTTCTTC
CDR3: CASKRANNEQFF

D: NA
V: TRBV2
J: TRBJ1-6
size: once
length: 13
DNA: TGTGCCTCCCAGGGCCTTTTGGGTTCACCCCTCCACTTT
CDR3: CASQGLLGSPLHF

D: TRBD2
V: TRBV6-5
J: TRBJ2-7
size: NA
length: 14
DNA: TGTGCCAGCAGTTACTCAAGGGGAGGGGACGAGCAGTACTTC
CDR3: CASSYSRGGDEQYF

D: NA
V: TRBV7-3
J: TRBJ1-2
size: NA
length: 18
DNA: TGTGCCAGCAGCTGGTCTTGGTGGACTCCCAACTCTAACTATGGCTACACCTTC
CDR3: CASSWSWWTPNSNYGYTF

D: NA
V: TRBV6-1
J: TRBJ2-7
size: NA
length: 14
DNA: TGTGCCAGCGCTACAGGGATAATTCCCTACGAGCAGTACTTC
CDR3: CASATGIIPYEQYF

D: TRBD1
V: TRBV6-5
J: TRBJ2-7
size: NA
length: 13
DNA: TGTGCCAGCAGCAGGGGGCCCATAGCCGAGCAGTACTTC
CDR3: CASSRGPIAEQYF

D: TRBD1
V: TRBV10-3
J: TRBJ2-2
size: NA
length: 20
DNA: TGTGCCATCAGTGAGTCGACCGGCAGGGGGCTAGTCCCGAACACCGGGGAGCTGTTTTTT
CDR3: CAISESTGRGLVPNTGELFF